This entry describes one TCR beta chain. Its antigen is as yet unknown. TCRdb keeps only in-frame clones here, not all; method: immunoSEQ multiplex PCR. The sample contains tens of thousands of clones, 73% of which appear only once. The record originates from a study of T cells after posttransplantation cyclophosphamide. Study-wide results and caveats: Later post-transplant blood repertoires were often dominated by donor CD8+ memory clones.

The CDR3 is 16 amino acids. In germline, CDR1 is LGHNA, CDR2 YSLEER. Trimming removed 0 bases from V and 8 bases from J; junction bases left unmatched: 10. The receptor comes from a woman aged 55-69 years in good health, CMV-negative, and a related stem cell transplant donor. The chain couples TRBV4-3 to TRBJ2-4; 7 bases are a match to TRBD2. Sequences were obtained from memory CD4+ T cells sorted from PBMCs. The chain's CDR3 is CASSQERGGGDYIQYF. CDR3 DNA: TGCGCCAGCAGCCAAGAGCGGGGTGGGGGGGACTACATTCAGTACTTC.